The 17 T cell receptor beta chains given below trace back to one sample, sequenced in a study of T cell repertoires in aging, cancer and after chemotherapy. Multiplex touch-down PCR with TRB-A/B primers amplified rearranged V-D-J TRB sequences. TCRdb called the multiplex PCR reads again in MiXCR, with one record for every CDR3 protein. The data contain about 1,700 distinct CDR3 sequences, 55% to 70% of them singletons. Peripheral blood genomic DNA, not sorted cells or RNA, was the template. Specimen: blood. These receptor sequences come from a human donor with a blood cancer.

Here the CDR3 DNA reads TGCAGTGCTAGGAGGCAGTCCTATGGCTACACCTTC. Encoded protein: CSARRQSYGYTF. The chain is built from TRBV20-1 and TRBJ1-2; D unclear. The CDR3 runs 12 residues. The germline V and J ends were trimmed by 3 bases and 4 bases, with 9 bases remaining between them. Looked up from germline, CDR1 is DFQATT and CDR2 is SNEGSKA (reference sequence).

This clonotype came up a few times. DNA for the CDR3: TGCAGCGTCCGAGTCTCCCGTGGGGGCCCCTCGTCCTACGAGCAGTACTTC. This gives the protein CSVRVSRGGPSSYEQYF. The V call is TRBV29-1, the J call TRBJ2-7, with D maybe TRBD1 (6 bases). Germline loops: CDR1 SQVTM, CDR2 ANQGSEA. The V end was cut by 6 bases, the J end by 1 base, with 25 bases between. CDR3 length equals 17 residues.

The V call is TRBV7-2, the J call TRBJ2-5; no clear D. There are 14 residues in the CDR3. V lost 5 bases to trimming and J lost 0 bases, with 10 bases between them. The germline V gene encodes CDR1 SGHTA and CDR2 FQGNSA. The CDR3 region is CASSAPPNQETQYF. The DNA for the CDR3 is TGTGCCAGCAGCGCACCACCGAACCAAGAGACCCAGTACTTC.

In DNA form, the CDR3 reads TGTGCCAGCAGCTTCGAGCGGGGGAACCAAGAGACCCAGTACTTC. Protein: CASSFERGNQETQYF. This chain connects TRBV5-6 to TRBJ2-5; 8 nucleotides agree with TRBD2. The CDR3 has 15 residues. Germline V CDR1 and CDR2: SGHDT, YYEEEE. V trimming: 2 bases; J trimming: 0 bases; junction bases outside the gene matches: 3.

The CDR3 protein is CAISESVGQGAAEQYF. The CDR3 nucleotides are TGTGCCATCAGTGAGTCGGTCGGACAGGGGGCAGCGGAGCAGTACTTC. The chain carries TRBV10-3 and TRBJ2-7, with 11 nucleotides matching TRBD1. V gave up 0 bases and J gave up 7 bases; unmatched junction bases: 8. CDR3 length: 16 residues. CDR1 is ENHRY and CDR2 is SYGVKD in the germline V gene.

This clonotype showed up just a few times. This chain uses TRBV12-3 or TRBV12-4 with TRBJ2-1; 7 bases agree with TRBD2. V trimming: 5 bases; J trimming: 9 bases; junction bases outside the gene matches: 16. This CDR3 has 16 residues. CDR3 sequence: CASSPLPAGITIEQFF. CDR3 nucleotide sequence: TGTGCCAGCAGTCCACTACCAGCGGGAATTACAATTGAGCAGTTCTTC.

This rearrangement joins TRBV19 to TRBJ1-5, with D tentatively TRBD1 (6 bases). Germline loops: CDR1 LNHDA, CDR2 SQIVND (reference sequence). The germline V and J ends were trimmed by 8 bases and 2 bases, with 13 bases remaining between them. The CDR3 length is 14 residues. For the CDR3, the DNA is TGTGCCAGTTCAGAACAGGGTGGCAATCAGCCCCAGCATTTT. Its translation is CASSEQGGNQPQHF.

This chain uses TRBV29-1 with TRBJ2-7, with a tentative D call TRBD2 (6 bases). Looked up from germline, CDR1 is SQVTM and CDR2 is ANQGSEA. Trimming pared 7 bases from V and 1 base from J, leaving 11 bases between. The CDR3 has 12 residues. CDR3: CSAGTHSYEQYF. CDR3 nucleotide sequence: TGCAGCGCTGGGACTCATTCCTACGAGCAGTACTTC.

The chain employs TRBV29-1 and TRBJ2-2; 7 nucleotides agree with TRBD2. Germline V gene sequence: CDR1 SQVTM, CDR2 ANQGSEA. The CDR3 length is 17 residues. V was clipped by 4 bases and J by 0 bases; unmatched bases: 11. Here the CDR3 DNA reads TGCAGCGTTGCGCCCCGGGAGCGGGACCCGAACACCGGGGAGCTGTTTTTT. Translated: CSVAPRERDPNTGELFF.

Only a few counts were recorded for this clonotype. The chain uses TRBV6-5 and TRBJ1-5; D unresolved. The germline CDR1 and CDR2 sequences are MNHEY and SVGAGI. Trimming shortened V by 5 bases and J by 1 base, and 9 bases separated the two germline ends. This CDR3 is 14 amino acids long. CDR3 sequence: CASSLGRSNQPQHF. For the CDR3, the DNA is TGTGCCAGCAGTCTCGGAAGGAGCAATCAGCCCCAGCATTTT.

About this clonotype itself: One end of the junction is discordant with germline, which a read error may explain. V and J are TRBV10-3 and TRBJ2-7; possible D gene TRBD2, 6 bases. Germline CDR1 and CDR2: ENHRY and SYGVKD. This CDR3 region has 14 residues. The CDR3 protein is CASFDPGLSYEQYF. CDR3 DNA: TGCGCCAGCTTTGACCCGGGACTCTCCTACGAGCAGTACTTC.

V usage is TRBV11-3 and J usage is TRBJ2-5; the match to TRBD2 covers 8 bases. CDR1 is SGHNT, CDR2 YENEEA, per germline. The CDR3 sequence is 15 residues long. Germline trimming cut 2 bases from V and 11 bases from J; bases unmatched to any gene: 13. The CDR3 DNA is TGTGCCAGCAGCTTATCGGGACTAGGGAGAGGGGAGCAGTACTTC. Amino acids: CASSLSGLGRGEQYF.

The chain employs TRBV6-5 and TRBJ1-2; 9 nucleotides align to TRBD1. V was clipped by 6 bases and J by 8 bases; unmatched bases: 7. Germline CDR1 reads MNHEY; CDR2 reads SVGAGI. The CDR3 loop spans 13 amino acids. CDR3: CASSAGTGRGYTF. CDR3 nucleotides: TGTGCCAGCAGCGCTGGGACAGGGAGAGGCTACACCTTC.

In this sample, this clonotype turned up a few times. The genes are TRBV6-5 and TRBJ2-7, with D perhaps matching TRBD2 (6 bases). The CDR3 sequence is 13 residues long. V was clipped by 7 bases and J by 0 bases, with 10 bases between them. Germline V gives CDR1 MNHEY, CDR2 SVGAGI. In nucleotides, the CDR3 is TGTGCCAGCACTCGGGACTCCTCCTACGAGCAGTACTTC. It translates to CASTRDSSYEQYF.

The chain employs TRBV20-1 and TRBJ1-3; 9 nucleotides align to TRBD1. CDR1 DFQATT and CDR2 SNEGSKA come from the germline V gene (reference sequence). The V and J ends lost 6 bases and 5 bases, in that order; junction bases with no gene match: 8. The CDR3 loop spans 14 amino acids. CDR3 nucleotide sequence: TGCAGTGCCCATGCCGGGACAGGGAGAAACACCATATATTTT. This codes for CSAHAGTGRNTIYF.

The chain uses TRBV6-5 and TRBJ2-3; 9 nucleotides match TRBD2. Germline values: CDR1 MNHEY, CDR2 SVGAGI. This CDR3 spans 14 amino acids. V was clipped by 6 bases and J by 6 bases; unmatched bases: 7. The CDR3 is CASRRAGGMDTQYF. CDR3 bases: TGTGCCAGCAGGAGAGCGGGGGGTATGGATACGCAGTATTTT.

The chain employs TRBV6-5 and TRBJ2-3; 8 positions match TRBD1. Trimming cost V 8 bases and J 8 bases; bases outside gene matches: 15. CDR1 is MNHEY, CDR2 SVGAGI, per germline. CDR3 length: 15 amino acids. For the CDR3, the DNA is TGTGCCAGCGGGGACGGGACAGGCTCCAGGGCTACGCAGTATTTT. Translating gives CASGDGTGSRATQYF.